A selection of T cell receptor beta chains follows, all from one sample in a study of a mutant IDH1 vaccine in newly diagnosed glioma. Antigens for these TCRs are unknown. Measured with immunoSEQ multiplex PCR; TCRdb has only the in-frame clones, and not every one. The top ten hold around 1.5% of the sample, which has over 40,000 clones, over 75% seen once. The sequenced sample was PBMCs, obtained from a glioma patient whose treatment included an IDH1 peptide vaccine. These receptor sequences come from a man aged 35-49 years with glioma. Each CDR3 is given with its conserved first and last residue. A D gene is named only where the DNA matches it firmly. Clone size is shown for a subset of rows, as once, few, many or a class of expanded clone.

TRBJ1-6 | TRBV7-9 | - | - | TGTGCCAGCAGCTCGAGCACCGGGGGGGTCGTGGCACCCCTCCACTTT | CASSSSTGGVVAPLHF
TRBJ2-7 | TRBV7-9 | - | TRBD1 | TGTGCCAGCAGCCGCACCTGGGACAGTCTCTACGAGCAGTACTTC | CASSRTWDSLYEQYF
TRBJ1-5 | TRBV7-8 | - | TRBD1 | TGTGCCAGCAGCTTAGAGGCAGGGGGCTCGGATCAGCCCCAGCATTTT | CASSLEAGGSDQPQHF
TRBJ2-2 | TRBV5-1 | - | - | TGCGCCAGCAGCTTGAAGTTCCCGATCGAAACCGGGGAGCTGTTTTTT | CASSLKFPIETGELFF
TRBJ2-4 | TRBV4-3 | - | TRBD2 | TGCGCCAGCAGCCAAGAACTAGCGGGAGGGCCGTCCAAAAACATTCAGTACTTC | CASSQELAGGPSKNIQYF
TRBJ2-1 | TRBV7-8 | - | - | TGTGCCAGCAGCCCCCCTAAGGGGGGAACCCTCAATGAGCAGTTCTTC | CASSPPKGGTLNEQFF
TRBJ1-1 | TRBV6-5 | - | - | TGTGCCAGCAGCCCCCACCATCGTAGCCCTGAAGCTTTCTTT | CASSPHHRSPEAFF
TRBJ1-4 | TRBV5-6 | - | - | TGTGCCAGCAGCTTGGCCCCACGGAATGAAAAACTGTTTTTT | CASSLAPRNEKLFF
TRBJ1-5 | TRBV28 | - | - | TGTGCCAGCAGCCCCCCAGCTCCCCAGCCCCAGCATTTT | CASSPPAPQPQHF
TRBJ2-1 | TRBV30 | - | - | TGTGCCTGGGTTAGTCAGGGCAGAAGGAGTGAGCAGTTCTTC | CAWVSQGRRSEQFF
TRBJ2-7 | TRBV7-2 | once | - | TGTGCCAGCAGCCGAATTTCCTACGAGCAGTACTTC | CASSRISYEQYF
TRBJ2-5 | TRBV6-1 | - | - | TGTGCCAGCAGTCCGATAGTAGGGAGGTGGGAGACCCAGTACTTC | CASSPIVGRWETQYF
TRBJ2-5 | TRBV5-6 | once | - | TGTGCCAGCAGCTTGGGGGGTAACGAGACCCAGTACTTC | CASSLGGNETQYF
TRBJ2-1 | TRBV11-2 | - | TRBD2 | TGTGCCAGCAGCCGGGGACTAGCGGGCAGGAATGAGCAGTTCTTC | CASSRGLAGRNEQFF
TRBJ2-1 | TRBV7-6 | - | - | TGTGCCAGCAGCTCCACCCCCCGGGGCTCGGGGGCCAATGAGCAGTTCTTC | CASSSTPRGSGANEQFF
TRBJ2-3 | TRBV7-9 | - | TRBD2 | TGTGCCAGCAGCACCCGTATAGTTCGGGGGGAAGGCACAGATACGCAGTATTTT | CASSTRIVRGEGTDTQYF
TRBJ1-5 | TRBV11-2 | - | - | TGTGCCAGCAGCCCCGGGTTTAGCAATCAGCCCCAGCATTTT | CASSPGFSNQPQHF
TRBJ2-4 | TRBV6-6 | - | - | TGTGCCAGCAGTTACTCATTGGGGGGAATTTGGAACATTCAGTACTTC | CASSYSLGGIWNIQYF
TRBJ1-1 | TRBV28 | - | - | TGTGCCAGCAGTTCCCACCCCGCTGAAGCTTTCTTT | CASSSHPAEAFF
TRBJ1-1 | TRBV4-1 | - | - | TGCGCCAGCAGCCTTAAGACGAGCACTGAAGCTTTCTTT | CASSLKTSTEAFF
TRBJ2-7 | TRBV13 | - | TRBD1 | TGTGCCAGCAGCGCAGGACAGGGGAGGGGCGAGCAGTACTTC | CASSAGQGRGEQYF
TRBJ2-3 | TRBV19 | - | TRBD2 | TGTGCCAGTACCCCGAGCGGGGGTAACACAGATACGCAGTATTTT | CASTPSGGNTDTQYF
TRBJ2-1 | TRBV29-1 | - | - | TGCAGCGTTGAAAGGGGGAGCAATGAGCAGTTCTTC | CSVERGSNEQFF
TRBJ2-3 | TRBV9 | - | TRBD2 | TGTGCCAGCAGTAGCGGGAGGGGCGGCTTAGATACGCAGTATTTT | CASSSGRGGLDTQYF
TRBJ2-2 | TRBV6-4 | - | - | TGTGCCAGCAGTGACTCGAGGGCAGAGAACACCGGGGAGCTGTTTTTT | CASSDSRAENTGELFF
TRBJ2-7 | TRBV19 | - | - | TGTGCCAGTAGTTCCGGGGGCGAAAATTTCCACGAGCAGTACTTC | CASSSGGENFHEQYF
TRBJ1-1 | TRBV6-1 | - | - | TGTGCCAGCAGTGAAGCCTGGAACACTGAAGCTTTCTTT | CASSEAWNTEAFF
TRBJ2-5 | TRBV6-4 | - | - | TGTGCCAGCAAAGAGATAGGGTTGTCCCAAGAGACCCAGTACTTC | CASKEIGLSQETQYF
TRBJ1-1 | TRBV15 | - | - | TGTGCCACCAGCAGAGACCGGAACACTGAAGCTTTCTTT | CATSRDRNTEAFF
TRBJ2-3 | TRBV5-6 | - | - | TGTGCCAGCAGCTTGGTGACCCCCGAGGCAGATACGCAGTATTTT | CASSLVTPEADTQYF
TRBJ1-2 | TRBV6-6 | - | - | TGTGCCAGCAGTTACGTAAAAGGGGACCTTAACTATGGCTACACCTTC | CASSYVKGDLNYGYTF
TRBJ2-5 | TRBV19 | - | TRBD2 | TGTGCCAGTAGTATAGCGAGGACTAGTTCGGAGACCCAGTACTTC | CASSIARTSSETQYF
TRBJ2-2 | TRBV9 | - | TRBD2 | TGTGCCAGCACCCTCTCCCCTAGCGGGAACACCGGGGAGCTGTTTTTT | CASTLSPSGNTGELFF
TRBJ2-3 | TRBV6-5 | - | - | TGTGCCAGCAGTTACTCTACAGTCACAGATACGCAGTATTTT | CASSYSTVTDTQYF
TRBJ1-1 | TRBV27 | - | - | TGTGCCAGCAGTTTAGTGGGACCCACGGAAGCTTTCTTT | CASSLVGPTEAFF
TRBJ2-3 | TRBV5-1 | - | - | TGCGCCAGCAACTATTTCGGGGACACAGATACGCAGTATTTT | CASNYFGDTDTQYF
TRBJ1-1 | TRBV28 | - | - | TGTGCCAGCAGTTGGGGCCCCAGGGGAACGAACACTGAAGCTTTCTTT | CASSWGPRGTNTEAFF
TRBJ1-3 | TRBV2 | - | - | TGTGCCAGCAGTCGGGATGAGGGGGCTGGAAACACCATATATTTT | CASSRDEGAGNTIYF
TRBJ2-1 | TRBV14 | few | - | TGTGCCAGCAGCCAAATATTCGGAACAGGGTACAATGAGCAGTTCTTC | CASSQIFGTGYNEQFF
TRBJ2-1 | TRBV7-8 | - | TRBD2 | TGTGCCATCATAGCGGGGGGCGGTTATGAGCAGTTCTTC | CAIIAGGGYEQFF
TRBJ2-2 | TRBV7-9 | - | TRBD1 | TGTGCCAGCAGCCGGGACAGGGCCTGGAGCACCGGGGAGCTGTTTTTT | CASSRDRAWSTGELFF
TRBJ2-3 | TRBV30 | - | - | TGTGCCGAGGGGCGGGATACGCAGTATTTT | CAEGRDTQYF
TRBJ2-2 | TRBV28 | - | - | TGTGCCAGCAGTTCCTCGGACAGCACCGGGGAGCTGTTTTTT | CASSSSDSTGELFF
TRBJ2-2 | TRBV30 | - | - | TGTGCCTGGAGTGTAGGCGTCAGGACCGGGGAGCTGTTTTTT | CAWSVGVRTGELFF
TRBJ2-5 | TRBV5-5 | - | TRBD2 | TGTGCCAGCAGCCCTGGGACTAGCGGGTTAGAGACCCAGTACTTC | CASSPGTSGLETQYF